Each of the 19 T cell receptor beta chains below was sequenced from the same sample in a study of identical twins (dated by TCRdb to 2015 to 2016). Libraries were prepared through 5' RACE. Reads for this sample came from an Illumina HiSeq 2000. The public reads were reprocessed in TCRdb via fastp at Q25 and MiXCR, keeping in-frame beta chains. Entries that share a CDR3 protein sequence are merged under the most common genes and DNA. Here the sample has about 220,000 distinct CDR3 sequences; about 7.5% occur a single time. In total, the top ten clones hold more than 1.5% of the sample. These data were also reused for a study on yellow fever vaccine responses in identical twins.

Sequenced material: memory (CD45RO+) T cells sorted from blood. The cell subset or site label on this specimen signifies: CD45RO+ enriched T cells. The receptors were sampled from a woman between 18 and 29 years old in good health.

This clonotype has more than one count but fewer than ten. The V call is TRBV20-1, the J call TRBJ2-5; D ambiguous. The CDR3 is 15 residues long. The germline V gene has CDR1 DFQATT and CDR2 SNEGSKA (reference sequence). The V gene lost 1 base and the J gene lost 5 bases, with 17 bases spanning the gap. Here the CDR3 DNA reads TGCAGTGCTAGAGCAACACCGGGCTTCGCGGAGACCCAGTACTTC. Translation: CSARATPGFAETQYF.

The chain recombines TRBV2 with TRBJ2-1; maybe TRBD2 (6 bases). Germline lookup yields CDR1 SNHLY and CDR2 FYNNEI. V lost 7 bases, J lost 0 bases, and 13 bases lay in between. The CDR3 length is 15 residues. The CDR3 loop is CASTRGLSSYNEQFF. The CDR3 DNA reads TGTGCCAGCACGCGGGGCCTTAGCTCCTACAATGAGCAGTTCTTC.

This clonotype showed up many times. V usage is TRBV12-3 or TRBV12-4 and J usage is TRBJ1-5; D is perhaps TRBD1 (5 bases). V gave up 4 bases and J gave up 5 bases, with 12 bases separating them. The CDR3 is 14 residues long. The CDR3 DNA reads as TGTGCCAGCAGTTCCCAGGGATACGATCAGCCCCAGCATTTT. The encoded protein is CASSSQGYDQPQHF.

Here the CDR3 DNA reads TGCGCCAGCGCTAGCGGACCCACAGATACGCAGTATTTT. Its protein product is CASASGPTDTQYF. The J gene is TRBJ2-3, the V gene TRBV5-1; 7 positions match TRBD2. The trim removed 7 bases at V and 2 bases at J, leaving 4 bases unmatched. Germline-derived CDR1 and CDR2 are SGHRS and YFSETQ. The CDR3 loop spans 13 amino acids.

The chain combines TRBV19 with TRBJ2-6; possibly TRBD1 for D (6 bases). The CDR3 sequence is 15 residues long. Trimming shortened V by 6 bases and J by 2 bases, and 11 bases separated the two germline ends. Germline V gene sequence: CDR1 LNHDA, CDR2 SQIVND (reference sequence). In nucleotides, the CDR3 is TGTGCCAGTAGGAAACAGGGAACTGGGGCCAACGTCCTGACTTTC. Protein product: CASRKQGTGANVLTF.

A few counts support this clonotype. This CDR3 reads CASSILGLAGRSYEQYF. Written as DNA, the CDR3 is TGTGCCAGCAGCATCCTCGGACTAGCGGGGAGGTCCTACGAGCAGTACTTC. V usage is TRBV5-6 and J usage is TRBJ2-7; 12 bases line up with TRBD2. Germline CDR1 reads SGHDT; CDR2 reads YYEEEE. The CDR3 is 17 residues long. J gave up 1 base and V 4 bases, and 9 bases lay outside the gene matches.

This clonotype was seen ten or more times. The chain has TRBV12-3 or TRBV12-4 and TRBJ2-3; 14 positions agree with TRBD2. Trimming removed 7 bases from V and 6 bases from J; junction bases left unmatched: 9. This CDR3 comprises 16 residues. The CDR3: CASTAGGLAGEDTQYF. The CDR3 bases are TGTGCCAGCACTGCGGGGGGACTAGCGGGAGAGGATACGCAGTATTTT.

This clonotype occurred a few times. The chain carries TRBV14 and TRBJ2-2, with a tentative D call TRBD2 (6 bases). This CDR3 comprises 14 residues. Looked up from germline, CDR1 is SGHDN and CDR2 is FVKESK. Trimming pared 1 base from V and 5 bases from J, leaving 8 bases between. CDR3 sequence (DNA): TGTGCCAGCAGCCAAGGACTAGGAACCGGGGAGCTGTTTTTT. Protein product: CASSQGLGTGELFF.

This clonotype showed up just a few times. The chain joins TRBV6-1 to TRBJ2-2; 9 bases are a match to TRBD2. This CDR3 has 16 residues. The V gene end was trimmed by 2 bases and the J gene end by 7 bases; junction bases not matched to a gene: 8. CDR1 and CDR2 (germline): MNHNS, SASEGT. In nucleotides, the CDR3 is TGTGCCAGCAGTGAAACAGCGGGGGGCCAAGGCGGGGAGCTGTTTTTT. Protein sequence: CASSETAGGQGGELFF.

This clonotype was seen a handful of times. The chain combines TRBV5-1 with TRBJ2-1; 7 bases fit TRBD1. Trimming at V came to 1 base and at J to 6 bases, leaving 7 bases not matched to a gene. The CDR3 totals 15 residues. Per the germline V gene, CDR1 is SGHRS and CDR2 is YFSETQ. The CDR3 region has the DNA TGCGCCAGCAGCTTGACCGGGACAGCCTTCAATGAGCAGTTCTTC. Its translation is CASSLTGTAFNEQFF.

This sequence joins TRBV29-1 and TRBJ2-1; 12 bases agree with TRBD2. CDR1 is SQVTM, CDR2 ANQGSEA, per germline. The CDR3 sequence is 13 residues long. V dropped 6 bases and J dropped 9; count of bases not matched to a gene: 6. For the CDR3, the DNA is TGCAGCGTCGCTAGCGGGGGGGCGAGTGAGCAGTTCTTC. Translating it yields CSVASGGASEQFF.

This clonotype was seen repeatedly, ten times or more. The CDR3 bases are TGTGCCAGCAGCTCGTTCCGGGGCCCTGGCTATGGCTACACCTTC. Translation gives CASSSFRGPGYGYTF. V is TRBV12-3 or TRBV12-4 and J is TRBJ1-2; possibly TRBD1 for D (5 bases). V lost 6 bases to trimming and J lost 4 bases, with 18 bases between them. The CDR3 length is 15 residues.

This clonotype came up a few times. V is TRBV13 and J is TRBJ1-1; 8 nucleotides align to TRBD1. Losses at the gene ends were 5 bases for V and 4 bases for J; bases not matched to a gene: 12. Germline V CDR1 and CDR2: PRHDT, FYEKMQ (reference sequence). CDR3 length: 16 residues. The CDR3 reads CASSRTGQGGSTEAFF. DNA of the CDR3: TGTGCCAGCAGCCGAACAGGACAGGGTGGGAGCACTGAAGCTTTCTTT.

This clonotype was picked up many times. The chain has TRBV4-3 and TRBJ2-1; 7 bases are a match to TRBD2. V lost 0 bases and J lost 1; bases outside the gene matches: 9. Germline values: CDR1 LGHNA, CDR2 YSLEER. This CDR3 is built from 18 residues. The CDR3 DNA reads as TGCGCCAGCAGCCAAGATCCCCTGGGCGGGAGTTCCTACAATGAGCAGTTCTTC. Translating it yields CASSQDPLGGSSYNEQFF.

The chain has TRBV7-9 and TRBJ2-3, with 12 bases identical to TRBD2. The J segment lost 6 bases and the V segment lost 1 base, leaving 8 bases of the junction unmatched. CDR1 and CDR2 from the germline V gene are SEHNR and FQNEAQ (reference sequence). The CDR3 runs to 17 residues. In DNA, the CDR3 is TGTGCCAGCAGCTTAGGTGGACTAGCGGGGCCCGAGGATACGCAGTATTTT. This gives the protein CASSLGGLAGPEDTQYF.

This clonotype was detected only a few times. This chain links TRBV15 with TRBJ2-5; unclear D gene. Germline V gene lookup returns CDR1 LNHNV and CDR2 YYDKDF (reference sequence). The CDR3 has 13 amino acids. The V gene lost 4 bases and the J gene lost 5 bases, with 11 bases spanning the gap. CDR3 DNA: TGTGCCACCAGCATCCAGGTTCGGGAGACCCAGTACTTC. Translation: CATSIQVRETQYF.

This clonotype was recorded at least ten times. Here the CDR3 DNA reads TGTGCCAGCAGAAGATCCGGAGTGGAATCGGGCGAGCAGTACTTC. It specifies CASRRSGVESGEQYF. This sequence joins TRBV12-3 or TRBV12-4 and TRBJ2-7; unclear D gene. Trimming took off 6 bases at V and 6 bases at J, with 21 bases between the two ends. The CDR3 sequence is 15 residues long.

This clonotype was counted ten times or more. The rearrangement uses TRBV7-9 and TRBJ1-5, with D unresolved. The germline V and J ends were trimmed by 5 bases and 3 bases, with 5 bases remaining between them. The CDR3 contains 12 residues. CDR1 and CDR2 (germline): SEHNR, FQNEAQ (reference sequence). CDR3 DNA sequence: TGTGCCAGCAGCCCGGACAATCAGCCCCAGCATTTT. Encoded protein: CASSPDNQPQHF. The full variable domain, its missing parts supplied by reference TRBV7-9 and TRBJ1-5, is DTGVSQNPRHKITKRGQNVTFRCDPISEHNRLYWYRQTLGQGPEFLTYFQNEAQLEKSRLLSDRFSAERPKGSFSTLEIQRTEQGDSAMYLCASSPDNQPQHFGDGTRLSIL.

The chain uses TRBV28 and TRBJ2-7; 11 nucleotides line up with TRBD1. After removal of 7 bases from V and 4 bases from J, the junction contained 9 bases not matched to a gene. The CDR3 extends over 15 amino acids. The germline V gene encodes CDR1 MDHEN and CDR2 SYDVKM. CDR3 sequence: CASNTFRDRGYEQYF. CDR3 in DNA: TGTGCCAGCAATACTTTCCGGGACAGGGGGTACGAGCAGTACTTC.